The source of this T cell receptor beta chain is a study of T cells expressing NK-cell markers. The study, taken as a whole, reports: A handful of donors showed these clonotypes also leading the CD3+CD56-NKG2C+ fraction.

With regard to this clonotype: Antigen unknown.

Germline CDR1 reads MDHEN; CDR2 reads SYDVKM. CDR3 size: 13 residues. One entry per CDR3 protein, without DNA, is what TCRdb gives after re-calling the 5' RACE reads. The record lists hundreds of thousands of distinct CDR3 sequences, of which the ten most abundant hold roughly 4.2%. The receptor's source is a woman aged 18 to 75 in good health. The rearrangement uses TRBV28 and TRBJ2-5; TCRdb lists TRBD1, though no DNA is available to test this call. Input material: blood T cells: a sorted CD56 or NKG2C T cell subset, CD4+ or CD8+ T cells, or bulk PBMC T cells (not recorded which). This chain's CDR3 is CASSPDRRETQYF.